These 11 T cell receptor beta chains originate from one sample sequenced in a study of blood T cells in healthy people across ages. A second PCR of about 6 to 12 cycles used a sample-barcoded 5' primer and a J-beta primer mix. Via MiXCR, TCRdb re-called the 5' RACE reads, giving one row per CDR3 protein. Seen here are about 1,600,000 distinct CDR3 sequences, approximately 42% observed once, and the top ten hold around 8%. Input material: blood. Source of these receptors: a woman in her late teens or twenties in good health.

The chain employs TRBV5-1 and TRBJ2-3; perhaps TRBD1 as D (5 bases). The germline V gene encodes CDR1 SGHRS and CDR2 YFSETQ. The CDR3 consists of 15 residues. With 0 bases removed from V and 2 bases from J, the gap between germline ends came to 10 bases. In nucleotides, the CDR3 is TGCGCCAGCAGCTTGGGACAGAGACACACAGATACGCAGTATTTT. It encodes CASSLGQRHTDTQYF.

The chain joins TRBV11-2 to TRBJ2-1, with D possibly being TRBD2 (6 bases). V was pared by 5 bases and J by 7 bases, with 21 bases between. CDR3 length: 16 residues. Germline values: CDR1 SGHAT, CDR2 FQNNGV. The CDR3 sequence is CASSPRTFQEGNEQFF. CDR3 DNA: TGTGCCAGCAGCCCCCGCACCTTCCAGGAGGGAAATGAGCAGTTCTTC. Full variable domain (remainder filled in from reference TRBV11-2 and TRBJ2-1): EAGVAQSPRYKIIEKRQSVAFWCNPISGHATLYWYQQILGQGPKLLIQFQNNGVVDDSQLPKDRFSAERLKGVDSTLKIQPAKLEDSAVYLCASSPRTFQEGNEQFFGPGTRLTVL.

This clonotype occurred a few times. The chain uses TRBV18 and TRBJ1-2, with D possibly being TRBD1 (6 bases). The germline gives CDR1 KGHSH, CDR2 LQKENI. This CDR3 is 12 amino acids long. Trimming removed 5 bases from V and 13 bases from J, with 17 bases in between. The CDR3 DNA reads as TGTGCCAGCTCATCAGGGGTGGCTGCCCTCACCTTC. Translation gives CASSSGVAALTF.

The chain uses TRBV20-1 and TRBJ2-4; D is ambiguous. The V gene lost 4 bases and the J gene lost 8 bases, with 9 bases spanning the gap. Germline-derived CDR1 and CDR2 are DFQATT and SNEGSKA (reference sequence). The CDR3 loop spans 11 amino acids. CDR3: CSATPGDIQYF. CDR3 DNA: TGCAGTGCTACCCCTGGGGACATTCAGTACTTC.

The rearrangement uses TRBV5-1 and TRBJ1-1; no definite D call. The CDR3 sequence is 17 residues long. Trimming shortened V by 0 bases and J by 0 bases, and 15 bases separated the two germline ends. Germline CDR1 reads SGHRS; CDR2 reads YFSETQ. The CDR3 coding sequence is TGCGCCAGCAGCTTGGTAGCTTCTCCGGTTATGAACACTGAAGCTTTCTTT. Amino acid sequence: CASSLVASPVMNTEAFF.

This clonotype was picked up a small number of times. This sequence joins TRBV20-1 and TRBJ1-5, with a weak D call TRBD1 (5 bases). The CDR3 runs to 12 residues. From germline, CDR1 is DFQATT and CDR2 SNEGSKA (reference sequence). V gave up 6 bases and J gave up 6 bases, with 12 bases separating them. In nucleotides, the CDR3 is TGCAGTGCGGGAAGGGGAGGTCAGCCCCAGCATTTT. It translates to CSAGRGGQPQHF.

This clonotype was picked up a small number of times. The chain recombines TRBV21-1 with TRBJ2-5. TRBV21-1 is marked as a pseudogene. The CDR3 covers 14 residues. The CDR3 loop reads CASPESVGQETQYF. The CDR3 DNA is TGTGCCAGCCCCGAATCGGTGGGGCAAGAGACCCAGTACTTC.

This clonotype was detected many times. The V and J genes are TRBV5-4 and TRBJ2-3; 12 nucleotides line up with TRBD2. CDR1 is SGHNT and CDR2 is YYREEE in the germline V gene (reference sequence). J was trimmed by 0 bases and V by 5 bases; bases with no gene match: 7. The CDR3 sequence is 17 residues long. The CDR3 reads CASSSGTSGPSTDTQYF. CDR3 nucleotide sequence: TGTGCCAGCAGTTCCGGGACTAGCGGGCCTAGCACAGATACGCAGTATTTT.

The chain joins TRBV3-1 to TRBJ2-1; D may be TRBD1 (6 bases). Trimming left V 4 bases short and J 7 bases short, with 20 bases between. CDR3 length: 16 residues. From germline, CDR1 is LGHDT and CDR2 YNNKEL (reference sequence). The chain's CDR3 is CASSRAGTTILNEQFF. CDR3 coding DNA: TGTGCCAGCAGCCGGGCAGGGACAACAATTTTAAATGAGCAGTTCTTC.

This clonotype was seen a handful of times. The chain recombines TRBV4-1 with TRBJ2-1; possible D gene TRBD2, 6 bases. This CDR3 has 17 residues. The germline CDR1 and CDR2 sequences are MGHRA and YSYEKL. The V and J ends lost 0 bases and 0 bases respectively, with 12 bases between them. CDR3 DNA sequence: TGCGCCAGCAGCCAAGATAGGGACTTTAGCTCCTACAATGAGCAGTTCTTC. Protein product: CASSQDRDFSSYNEQFF.

V and J are TRBV19 and TRBJ2-7; possibly TRBD2 for D (5 bases). This CDR3 region has 14 residues. Germline CDR1 is LNHDA and CDR2 is SQIVND (reference sequence). V was clipped by 9 bases and J by 1 base, with 16 bases between them. CDR3 protein: CASSKSAESYEQYF. The CDR3 DNA sequence: TGTGCCAGCAGCAAGTCAGCGGAGTCCTACGAGCAGTACTTC.